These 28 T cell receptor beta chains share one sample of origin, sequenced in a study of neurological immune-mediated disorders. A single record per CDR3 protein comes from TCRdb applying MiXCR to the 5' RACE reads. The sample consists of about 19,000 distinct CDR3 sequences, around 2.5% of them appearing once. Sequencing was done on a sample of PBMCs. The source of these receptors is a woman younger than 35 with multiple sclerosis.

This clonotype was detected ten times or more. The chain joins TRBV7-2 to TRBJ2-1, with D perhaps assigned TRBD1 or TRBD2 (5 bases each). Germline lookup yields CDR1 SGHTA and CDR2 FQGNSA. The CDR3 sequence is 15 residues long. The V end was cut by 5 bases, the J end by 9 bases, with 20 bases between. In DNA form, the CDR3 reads TGTGCCAGCAGCCCACCGGGACGTGGAGGAGCTGAGCAGTTCTTC. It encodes CASSPPGRGGAEQFF.

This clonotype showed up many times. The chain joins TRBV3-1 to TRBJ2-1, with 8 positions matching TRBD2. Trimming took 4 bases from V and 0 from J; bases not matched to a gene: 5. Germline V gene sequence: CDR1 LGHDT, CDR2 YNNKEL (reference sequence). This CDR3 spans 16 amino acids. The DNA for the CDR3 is TGTGCCAGCAGCCGAAGACTAGCGAGCTCCTACAATGAGCAGTTCTTC. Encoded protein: CASSRRLASSYNEQFF.

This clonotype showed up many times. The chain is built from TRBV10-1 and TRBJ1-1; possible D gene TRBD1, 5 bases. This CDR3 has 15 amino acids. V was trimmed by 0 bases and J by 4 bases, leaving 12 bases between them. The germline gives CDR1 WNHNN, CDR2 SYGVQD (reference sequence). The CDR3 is CASSESAGRSTEAFF. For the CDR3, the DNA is TGCGCCAGCAGTGAGTCGGCGGGGCGAAGCACTGAAGCTTTCTTT.

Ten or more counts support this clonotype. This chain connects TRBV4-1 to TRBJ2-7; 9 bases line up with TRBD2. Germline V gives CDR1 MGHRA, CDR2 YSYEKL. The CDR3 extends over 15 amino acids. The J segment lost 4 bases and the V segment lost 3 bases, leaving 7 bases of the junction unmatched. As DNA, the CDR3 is TGCGCCAGCAGCCACCGGCGGGGGGGTACTTACGAGCAGTACTTC. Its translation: CASSHRRGGTYEQYF.

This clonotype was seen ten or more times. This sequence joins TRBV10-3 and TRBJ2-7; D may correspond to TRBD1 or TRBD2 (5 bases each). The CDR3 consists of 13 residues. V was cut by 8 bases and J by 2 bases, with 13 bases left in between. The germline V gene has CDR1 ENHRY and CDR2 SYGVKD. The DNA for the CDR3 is TGTGCCATCGGGACGCCTAGGGCCTACGAGCAGTACTTC. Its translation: CAIGTPRAYEQYF.

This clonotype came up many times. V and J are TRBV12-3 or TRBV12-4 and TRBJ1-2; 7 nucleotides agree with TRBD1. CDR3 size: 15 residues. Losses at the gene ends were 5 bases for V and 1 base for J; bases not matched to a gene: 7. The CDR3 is CASSAGTDLNYGYTF. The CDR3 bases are TGTGCCAGCAGTGCCGGGACAGATCTTAACTATGGCTACACCTTC.

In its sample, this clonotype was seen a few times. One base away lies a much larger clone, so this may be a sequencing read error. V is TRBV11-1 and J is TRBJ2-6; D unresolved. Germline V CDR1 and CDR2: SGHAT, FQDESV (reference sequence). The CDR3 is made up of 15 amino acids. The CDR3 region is CTSSLDARGANVLTF. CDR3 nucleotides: TGTACCAGCAGCTTAGACGCCAGGGGGGCCAACGTCCTGACTTTC. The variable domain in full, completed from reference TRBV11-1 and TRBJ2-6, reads EAEVAQSPRYKITEKSQAVAFWCDPISGHATLYWYRQILGQGPELLVQFQDESVVDDSQLPKDRFSAERLKGVDSTLKIQPAELGDSAMYLCTSSLDARGANVLTFGAGSRLTVL.

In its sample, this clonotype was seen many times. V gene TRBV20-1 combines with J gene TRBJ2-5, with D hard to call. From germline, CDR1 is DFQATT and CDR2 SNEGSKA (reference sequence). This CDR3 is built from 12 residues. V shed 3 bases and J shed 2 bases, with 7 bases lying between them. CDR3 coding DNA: TGCAGTGCTAGTAGGCAGCAAGAGACCCAGTACTTC. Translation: CSASRQQETQYF.

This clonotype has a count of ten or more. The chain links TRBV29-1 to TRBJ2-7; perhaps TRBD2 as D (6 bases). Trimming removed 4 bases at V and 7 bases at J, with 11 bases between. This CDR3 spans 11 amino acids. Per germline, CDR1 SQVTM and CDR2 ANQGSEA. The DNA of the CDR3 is TGCAGCGTTGCGGAGGGGCGAGAGCAGTACGTC. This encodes CSVAEGREQYV.

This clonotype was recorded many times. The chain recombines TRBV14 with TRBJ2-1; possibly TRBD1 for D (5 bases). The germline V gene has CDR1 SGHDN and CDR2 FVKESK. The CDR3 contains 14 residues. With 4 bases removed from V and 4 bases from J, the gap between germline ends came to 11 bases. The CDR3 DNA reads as TGTGCCAGCAGCCCCCGAGACAGTTACAATGAGCAGTTCTTC. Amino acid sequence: CASSPRDSYNEQFF.

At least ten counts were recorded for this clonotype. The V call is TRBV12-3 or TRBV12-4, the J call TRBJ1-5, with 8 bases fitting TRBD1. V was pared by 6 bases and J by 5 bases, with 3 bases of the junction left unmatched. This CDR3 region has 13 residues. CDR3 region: CASSRTGYQPQHF. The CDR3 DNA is TGTGCCAGCAGCAGGACAGGGTATCAGCCCCAGCATTTT.

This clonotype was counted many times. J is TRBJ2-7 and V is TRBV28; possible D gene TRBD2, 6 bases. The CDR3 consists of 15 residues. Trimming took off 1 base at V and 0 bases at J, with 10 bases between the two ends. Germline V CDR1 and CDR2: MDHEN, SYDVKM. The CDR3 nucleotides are TGTGCCAGCAGTTTATCCGGGAGAGGCTCCTACGAGCAGTACTTC. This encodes CASSLSGRGSYEQYF.

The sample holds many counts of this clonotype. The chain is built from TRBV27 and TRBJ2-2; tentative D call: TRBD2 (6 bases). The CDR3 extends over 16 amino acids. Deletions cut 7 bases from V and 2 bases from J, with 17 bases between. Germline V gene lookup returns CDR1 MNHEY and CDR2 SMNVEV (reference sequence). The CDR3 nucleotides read TGTGCCAGCACCTGGGCGGGGAGTTATAACACCGGGGAGCTGTTTTTT. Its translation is CASTWAGSYNTGELFF.

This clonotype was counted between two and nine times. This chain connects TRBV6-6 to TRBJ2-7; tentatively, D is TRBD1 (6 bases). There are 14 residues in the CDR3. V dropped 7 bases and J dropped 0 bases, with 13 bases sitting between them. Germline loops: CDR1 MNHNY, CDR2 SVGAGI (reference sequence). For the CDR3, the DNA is TGTGCCAGCACCAACGGACAGAACTCCTACGAGCAGTACTTC. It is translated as CASTNGQNSYEQYF.

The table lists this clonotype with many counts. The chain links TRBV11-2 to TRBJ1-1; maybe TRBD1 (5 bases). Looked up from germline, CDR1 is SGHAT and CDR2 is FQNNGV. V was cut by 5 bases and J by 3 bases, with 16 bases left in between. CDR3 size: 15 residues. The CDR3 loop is CASSLGGVRDTEAFF. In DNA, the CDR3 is TGTGCCAGCAGCCTAGGAGGGGTGAGGGACACTGAAGCTTTCTTT.

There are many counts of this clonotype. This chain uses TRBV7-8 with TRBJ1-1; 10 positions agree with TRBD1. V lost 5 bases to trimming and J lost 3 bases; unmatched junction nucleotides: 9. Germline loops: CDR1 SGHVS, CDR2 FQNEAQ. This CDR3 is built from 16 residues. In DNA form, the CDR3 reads TGTGCCAGCAGCGACCCCGGGACAGGGGTTTACACTGAAGCTTTCTTT. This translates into CASSDPGTGVYTEAFF. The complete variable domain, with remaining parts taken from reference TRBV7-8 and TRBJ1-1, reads GAGVSQSPRYKVAKRGQDVALRCDPISGHVSLFWYQQALGQGPEFLTYFQNEAQLDKSGLPSDRFFAERPEGSVSTLKIQRTQQEDSAVYLCASSDPGTGVYTEAFFGQGTRLTVV.

In nucleotides, the CDR3 is TGTGCCAGCAGCCAGAAAAGGGGCCATGGCTACACCTTC. This sequence encodes CASSQKRGHGYTF. The J gene is TRBJ1-2, the V gene TRBV16, with D possibly matching TRBD1 (5 bases). Per the germline V gene, CDR1 is KGHSY and CDR2 is FQNENV. Trimming removed 3 bases from V and 6 bases from J, with 11 bases in between. This CDR3 has 13 amino acids.

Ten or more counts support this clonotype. The chain's CDR3 is CASSEYKKETQYF. In DNA, the CDR3 is TGTGCCAGCAGTGAATATAAGAAAGAGACCCAGTACTTC. This chain uses TRBV25-1 with TRBJ2-5; D not resolved. The ends were cut back, 0 bases at V and 3 bases at J, with 5 bases in the middle. Germline V CDR1 and CDR2: MGHDK, SYGVNS. The CDR3 sequence is 13 residues long.

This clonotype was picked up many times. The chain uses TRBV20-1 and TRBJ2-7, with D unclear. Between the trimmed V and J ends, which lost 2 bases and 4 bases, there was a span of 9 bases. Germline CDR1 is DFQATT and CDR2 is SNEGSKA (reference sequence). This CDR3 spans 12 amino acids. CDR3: CSARSDTYEQYF. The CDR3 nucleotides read TGCAGTGCTAGAAGTGACACTTACGAGCAGTACTTC.

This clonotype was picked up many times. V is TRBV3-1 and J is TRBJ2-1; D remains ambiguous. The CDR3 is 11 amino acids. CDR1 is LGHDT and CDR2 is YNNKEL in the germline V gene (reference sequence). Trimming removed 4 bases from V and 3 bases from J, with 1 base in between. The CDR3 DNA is TGTGCCAGCAGCCTCTACAATGAGCAGTTCTTC. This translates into CASSLYNEQFF.

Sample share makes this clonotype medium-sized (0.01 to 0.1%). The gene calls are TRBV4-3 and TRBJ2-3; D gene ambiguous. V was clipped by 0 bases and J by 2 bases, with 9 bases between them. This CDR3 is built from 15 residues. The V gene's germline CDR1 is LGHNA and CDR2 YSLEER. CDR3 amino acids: CASSQDRVVTDTQYF. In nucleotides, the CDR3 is TGCGCCAGCAGCCAAGATAGGGTGGTCACAGATACGCAGTATTTT.

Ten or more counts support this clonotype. CDR3 residues: CASSQPRGVADTQYF. CDR3 sequence (DNA): TGTGCCAGCAGCCAGCCACGGGGGGTCGCAGATACGCAGTATTTT. The chain is built from TRBV7-9 and TRBJ2-3; 7 nucleotides line up with TRBD2. Germline V CDR1 and CDR2: SEHNR, FQNEAQ (reference sequence). The CDR3 consists of 15 residues. V shed 5 bases and J 4 bases; nucleotides not matched to a gene: 9.

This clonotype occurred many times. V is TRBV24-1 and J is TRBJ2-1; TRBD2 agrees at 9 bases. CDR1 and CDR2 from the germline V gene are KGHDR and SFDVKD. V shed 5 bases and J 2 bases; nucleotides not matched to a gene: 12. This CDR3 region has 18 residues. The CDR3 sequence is CATSGLAGVGITYNEQFF. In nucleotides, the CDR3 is TGTGCCACCAGTGGCTTAGCGGGAGTCGGGATCACCTACAATGAGCAGTTCTTC.

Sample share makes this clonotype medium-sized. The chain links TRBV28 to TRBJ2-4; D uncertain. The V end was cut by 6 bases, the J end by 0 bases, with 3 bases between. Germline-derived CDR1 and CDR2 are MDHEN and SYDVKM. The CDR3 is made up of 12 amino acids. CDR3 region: CASRVAKNIQYF. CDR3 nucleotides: TGTGCCAGCAGAGTAGCCAAAAACATTCAGTACTTC.

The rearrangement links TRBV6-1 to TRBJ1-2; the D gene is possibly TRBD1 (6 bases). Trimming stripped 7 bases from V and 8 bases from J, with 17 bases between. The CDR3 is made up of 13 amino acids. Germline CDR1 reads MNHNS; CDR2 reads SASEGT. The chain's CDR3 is CASTKSGGGGYTF. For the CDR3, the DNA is TGTGCCAGCACGAAGAGCGGGGGCGGGGGCTACACCTTC.

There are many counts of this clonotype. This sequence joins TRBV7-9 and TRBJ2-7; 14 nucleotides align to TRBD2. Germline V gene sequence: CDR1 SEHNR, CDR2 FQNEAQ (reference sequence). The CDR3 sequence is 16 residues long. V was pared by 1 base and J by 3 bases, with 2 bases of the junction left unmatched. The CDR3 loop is CASSLDGTSGSYEQYV. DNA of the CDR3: TGTGCCAGCAGCTTAGATGGGACTAGCGGGAGCTACGAGCAGTACGTC.

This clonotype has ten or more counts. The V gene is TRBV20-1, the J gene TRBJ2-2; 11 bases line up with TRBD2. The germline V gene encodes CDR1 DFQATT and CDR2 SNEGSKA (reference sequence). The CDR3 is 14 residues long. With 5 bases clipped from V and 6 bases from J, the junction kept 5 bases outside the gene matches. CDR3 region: CSAPTSGVAGELFF. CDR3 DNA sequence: TGCAGTGCTCCGACTAGCGGGGTCGCCGGGGAGCTGTTTTTT.

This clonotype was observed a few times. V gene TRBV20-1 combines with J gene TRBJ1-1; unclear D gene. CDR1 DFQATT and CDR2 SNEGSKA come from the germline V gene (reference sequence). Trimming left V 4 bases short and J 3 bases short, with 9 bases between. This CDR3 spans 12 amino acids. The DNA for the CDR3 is TGCAGTGCTAAGGGCGGGGACACTGAAGCTTTCTTT. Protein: CSAKGGDTEAFF.